This is a list of T cell receptor beta chains from one sample in a study of blood T cell repertoires in COVID-19. TCRdb keeps only in-frame clones here, not all; method: immunoSEQ multiplex PCR. The table lists over 250,000 clones, around 92% of them singletons. Source material: PBMCs or T cells enriched from blood (not recorded which). These receptors came from an older woman who had recovered from COVID-19. The CDR3 runs from the conserved cysteine through the conserved F or W. The order of the fields is D gene, V gene, J gene, clone size, CDR3 DNA, CDR3 protein. A D gene is named only where the DNA matches it firmly. Not every row has a clone size; where given, it reads once, few, many or a size class.

d_call: -; v_call: TRBV5-1; j_call: TRBJ1-2; clone_size: -; cdr3_nt: TGCGCCAGCAGCTTGGGGGCCGAAAACTATGGCTACACCTTC; cdr3_aa: CASSLGAENYGYTF
d_call: -; v_call: TRBV28; j_call: TRBJ1-2; clone_size: -; cdr3_nt: TGTGCCAGCAGTTTAAATTTAGTGGGCCGCCGGGGTGGCTACACCTTC; cdr3_aa: CASSLNLVGRRGGYTF
d_call: -; v_call: TRBV5-1; j_call: TRBJ2-2; clone_size: -; cdr3_nt: TGCGCCAGCAGCTTGGTCAACGGGGAGCTGTTTTTT; cdr3_aa: CASSLVNGELFF
d_call: -; v_call: TRBV13; j_call: TRBJ1-1; clone_size: -; cdr3_nt: TGTGCCAGCAGCGAATACCTCGGTAGGAACACTGAAGCTTTCTTT; cdr3_aa: CASSEYLGRNTEAFF
d_call: TRBD2; v_call: TRBV12-5; j_call: TRBJ2-3; clone_size: -; cdr3_nt: TGTGCTAGTGGTTTGAGTCCCCTAGCGGGGGCAGATACGCAGTATTTT; cdr3_aa: CASGLSPLAGADTQYF
d_call: -; v_call: TRBV19; j_call: TRBJ2-1; clone_size: -; cdr3_nt: TGTGCCAGTAGTATAGAGACTTACTACAATGAGCAGTTCTTC; cdr3_aa: CASSIETYYNEQFF
d_call: -; v_call: TRBV19; j_call: TRBJ2-7; clone_size: few; cdr3_nt: TGTGCCAGTAGTGGGGGTTCGGGACTGGCAAACTACGAGCAGTACTTC; cdr3_aa: CASSGGSGLANYEQYF
d_call: -; v_call: TRBV11-2; j_call: TRBJ1-5; clone_size: -; cdr3_nt: TGTGCCAGCAGCTTCGACCGGGGACAGCCCCAGCATTTT; cdr3_aa: CASSFDRGQPQHF
d_call: TRBD2; v_call: TRBV6-5; j_call: TRBJ2-7; clone_size: -; cdr3_nt: TGTGCCAGCCGGACTAGCGTGTGGGAGCAGTACTTC; cdr3_aa: CASRTSVWEQYF
d_call: -; v_call: TRBV10-1; j_call: TRBJ2-7; clone_size: -; cdr3_nt: TGCGCCAGCAGTGCTAGTATAGACCACGAGCAGTACTTC; cdr3_aa: CASSASIDHEQYF
d_call: TRBD1; v_call: TRBV7-8; j_call: TRBJ1-4; clone_size: -; cdr3_nt: TGTGCCAGCAGCTGGGACAGGGCAAGCGAAAAACTGTTTTTT; cdr3_aa: CASSWDRASEKLFF
d_call: -; v_call: TRBV28; j_call: TRBJ1-4; clone_size: few; cdr3_nt: TGTGCCAGCAGTCCCCCAATTATCAGGGCGGATGAAAAACTGTTTTTT; cdr3_aa: CASSPPIIRADEKLFF